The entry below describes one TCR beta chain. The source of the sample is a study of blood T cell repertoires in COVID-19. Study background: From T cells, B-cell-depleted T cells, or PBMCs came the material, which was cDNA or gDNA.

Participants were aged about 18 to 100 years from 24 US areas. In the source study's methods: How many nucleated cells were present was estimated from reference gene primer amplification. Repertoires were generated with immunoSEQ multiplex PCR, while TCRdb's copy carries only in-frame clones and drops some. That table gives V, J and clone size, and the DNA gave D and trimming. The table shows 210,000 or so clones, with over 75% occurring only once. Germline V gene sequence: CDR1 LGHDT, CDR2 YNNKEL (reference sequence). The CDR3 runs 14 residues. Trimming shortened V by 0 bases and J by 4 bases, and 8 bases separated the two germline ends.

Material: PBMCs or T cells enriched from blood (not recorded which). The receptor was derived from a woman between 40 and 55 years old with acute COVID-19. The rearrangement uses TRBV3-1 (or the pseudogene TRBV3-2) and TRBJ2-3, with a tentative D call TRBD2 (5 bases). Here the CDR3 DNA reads TGTGCCAGCAGCCAAGAGCCTAGCTCAGATACGCAGTATTTT. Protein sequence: CASSQEPSSDTQYF.